This TCR beta chain was found in a study of T cells expressing NK-cell markers. Study-level background: Source material for TCR beta repertoires consisted of sorted CD3+CD56+NKG2C+, CD3+CD56+NKG2C- and CD3+CD56-NKG2C+ T cells. The eight sequenced donors comprised seven who were HCMV-seropositive and one who was seronegative.

The germline V gene encodes CDR1 LNHNV and CDR2 YYDKDF (reference sequence). The CDR3 spans 15 residues. Each CDR3 protein gets one entry in TCRdb, which reprocessed the 5' RACE reads and gives no DNA. The specimen's table records 150,000 or so distinct CDR3 sequences. This clonotype originated in a woman aged 45-65 years in good health. This chain joins TRBV15 and TRBJ2-7; without DNA, the TCRdb call of TRBD2 cannot be checked. The sample consisted of blood T cells: a sorted CD56 or NKG2C T cell subset, CD4+ or CD8+ T cells, or bulk PBMC T cells (not recorded which). CDR3 amino acids: CATSREKGVGYEQYF.